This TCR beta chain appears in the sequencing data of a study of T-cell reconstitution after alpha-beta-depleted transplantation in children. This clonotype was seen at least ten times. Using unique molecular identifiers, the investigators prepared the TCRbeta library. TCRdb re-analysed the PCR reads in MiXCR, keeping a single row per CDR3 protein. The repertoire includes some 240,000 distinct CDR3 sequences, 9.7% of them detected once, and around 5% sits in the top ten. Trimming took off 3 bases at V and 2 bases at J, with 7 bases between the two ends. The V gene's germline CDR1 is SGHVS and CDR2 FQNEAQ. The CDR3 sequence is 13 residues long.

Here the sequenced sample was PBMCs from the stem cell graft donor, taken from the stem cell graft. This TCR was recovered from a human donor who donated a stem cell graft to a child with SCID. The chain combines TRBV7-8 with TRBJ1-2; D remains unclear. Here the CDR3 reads CASSFGSNYGYTF. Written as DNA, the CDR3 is TGTGCCAGCAGCTTCGGCAGCAACTATGGCTACACCTTC.